This TCR beta chain was profiled in a study of shared clonotypes between healthy human individuals (TCRdb year 2020). In terms of the full investigation: The cohort included a few men and a couple of women between 18 and 49 years of age. For each donor, CD4 naive and CD4 memory were each given three plates, CD8 naive was given two plates, and CD8 memory was given one plate. The study deeply sequenced blood TCR repertoires of several healthy adults to estimate repertoire size and the extent of clonotype sharing between individuals. To increase sequencing depth and limit assay-specific biases, TCR repertoire library preparation and sequencing were carried out by different laboratories using diverse techniques. Between about 0.9 and 10 billion PBMCs per donor were obtained by leukapheresis. Paper-wide results and their limitations: Compared with non-shared clonotypes, clonotypes shared by all four sorted-subset donors had higher generation probabilities. The small number of donors limited the genetic and exposure-history diversity represented. Incomplete sequencing was indicated by rarefaction of sorted-subset datasets, despite the large sequencing depth. Naive subsets generally had larger estimated clonotype richness than memory subsets. Only blood was sampled, and tissue TCR repertoires likely differ from those in blood. Pairwise subsampling led to the expectation that sequencing depth would affect the degree of clonotype sharing among donors. Roughly 5% of naive CD4, 3.5% of naive CD8, roughly 2.4% of memory CD4, and around 0.42% of memory CD8 clonotypes were shared across a few donors.

TCR CDR3 regions were amplified from genomic DNA by multiplex PCR using the deep immunoSEQ assay. For each cell subset, the extracted genomic DNA was distributed evenly across all wells of several immunoSEQ 96-well plates, and each plate served as one replicate. For sorted subsets, each replicate PCR was loaded with roughly 0.2 ug genomic DNA, equivalent to some 31,000 T cell genomes. The purified libraries were quantified using a Qubit 3.0 fluorometer, sized with a Bioanalyzer 2100, and then quantified again using the KAPA Library Quantification kit. Each immunoSEQ 96-well plate was sequenced on its own single-read 150-cycle Illumina NextSeq 550 flow cell. The authors' pipeline ran thus. The immunoSEQ output contained only junctional sequences without quality scores, so filtering could not match that applied to full-length reads. To assign V/J genes and CDR3, sequences were annotated using PyIR, a Python wrapper for IgBLAST v1.9, with IMGT germline references. Reads were removed for weak V/J assignments (E-value above 1e-6), missing CDR3, stop codons, out-of-frame junctions, or ambiguous translated residues. V3J clonotypes were defined by identical inferred V gene, J gene, and CDR3 amino acid sequence. Percentage overlap between repertoires was computed as shared unique clonotypes divided by the size of the smaller repertoire. Repertoire richness was assessed with RTK rarefaction, the Chao1 estimator, and Recon v2.1 estimates of unobserved clonotypes. Generation probabilities for all TCRbeta clonotypes obtained by the gDNA method from several donors were computed using OLGA. Sourced from immuneACCESS, this table was stored by TCRdb with only in-frame sequences that have V and J called. A share of the clones is absent; for the studies checked, an unresolved V gene accounts for under half, and the remainder has no known explanation. That table is the source of V, J and clone size, and D and trimming were worked out from the DNA. Present in this sample are some 2.1 million clones, less than 95% of which were seen just once. The ten largest clones take up 1% to 1.3% of the sample.

On this clone itself: No cognate antigen has been identified for it. Base qualities are not recorded, but no much larger clone differs from it by a single base. This specimen includes other DNA sequences encoding the same CDR3.

From the cysteine up to the phenylalanine, the CDR3 has a length of 14 residues. Of the read, only the CDR3 DNA is kept; its 42 bases are in frame from base 1. Between the V and J ends, shortened by 1 base and 0 bases respectively, the junction contains 5 bases. CDR1 MGHRA and CDR2 YSYEKL were looked up in the germline V gene. CD8 naive samples consisted of CD45RO-negative cells that were positively selected for CCR7, yielding a CD45RA+CCR7+ population without TemRA cells. Healthy HIV-negative adults with no recently reported acute infections or vaccinations were included as donors. All donors were Caucasian adults living in Nashville, Tennessee, USA. After blood collection by leukapheresis, PBMCs were isolated using Ficoll-Histopaque density gradient centrifugation and then cryopreserved in the vapor phase of liquid nitrogen. Analytical flow cytometry was used to check the purity and quantity of each magnetically sorted T cell population. Genomic DNA was isolated from every sorted fraction and measured by UV absorbance on a Nanodrop 2000c.

The sequenced sample was naive CD8+ T cells sorted from blood. The cell subset or site label on this specimen signifies: CD45RA+CCR7+. This receptor was obtained from a man aged 18 to 30 in good health. The rearrangement joined TRBV4-1 to TRBJ2-3, with no confidently assigned D gene. The sequenced DNA is TGCGCCAGCAGCCAAGCCGGCAGCACAGATACGCAGTATTTT. This sequence encodes CASSQAGSTDTQYF.